Listed here is a single T cell receptor (beta chain). Its antigen is unknown. This record belongs to a study of cytomegalovirus exposure and HLA in healthy donors. Broader study findings: A later analysis appeared to link common viral pathogens to several of the most significant clusters.

Germline assignment: CDR1 SGHTA and CDR2 FQGNSA. The V segment lost 4 bases and the J segment 4 bases; nucleotides outside the gene matches: 8. The CDR3 contains 17 residues. PCR amplification relied on 60 Vbeta primers (plus 13 Jbeta primers). TCRdb's copy holds only in-frame clones and misses some; the assay was immunoSEQ multiplex PCR. The table has some 200,000 clones, 70% seen once. Sequencing used PBMCs. The TCR sequence derives from a man aged 40-49 years in good health and CMV-seropositive. The V and J genes are TRBV7-2 and TRBJ2-3; 13 nucleotides align to TRBD2. The CDR3 reads CASSSGLAGRGADTQYF. The CDR3 DNA reads as TGTGCCAGCAGCTCGGGACTAGCGGGGCGGGGGGCAGATACGCAGTATTTT. The full variable domain, completed using reference TRBV7-2 and TRBJ2-3, is GAGVSQSPSNKVTEKGKDVELRCDPISGHTALYWYRQSLGQGLEFLIYFQGNSAPDKSGLPSDRFSAERTGGSVSTLTIQRTQQEDSAVYLCASSSGLAGRGADTQYFGPGTRLTVL.